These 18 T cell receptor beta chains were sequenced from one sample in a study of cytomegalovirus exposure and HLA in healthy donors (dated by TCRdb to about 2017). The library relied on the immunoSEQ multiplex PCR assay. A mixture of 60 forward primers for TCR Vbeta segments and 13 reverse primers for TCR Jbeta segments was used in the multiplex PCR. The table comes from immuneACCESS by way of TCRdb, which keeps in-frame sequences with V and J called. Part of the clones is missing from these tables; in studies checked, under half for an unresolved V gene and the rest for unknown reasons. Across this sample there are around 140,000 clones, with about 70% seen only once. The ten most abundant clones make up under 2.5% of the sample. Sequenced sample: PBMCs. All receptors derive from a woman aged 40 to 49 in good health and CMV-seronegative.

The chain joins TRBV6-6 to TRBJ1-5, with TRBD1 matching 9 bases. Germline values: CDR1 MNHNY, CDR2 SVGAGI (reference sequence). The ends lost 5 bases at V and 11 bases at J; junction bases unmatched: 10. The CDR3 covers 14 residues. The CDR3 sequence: CASSRTGESLAQHF. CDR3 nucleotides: TGTGCCAGCAGTCGGACAGGGGAGTCATTAGCCCAGCATTTT.

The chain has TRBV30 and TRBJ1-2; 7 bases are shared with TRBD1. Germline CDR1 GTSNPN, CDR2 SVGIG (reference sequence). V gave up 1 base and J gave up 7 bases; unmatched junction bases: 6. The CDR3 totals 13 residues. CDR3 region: CAWSGPGGFGYTF. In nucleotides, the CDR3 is TGTGCCTGGAGTGGCCCAGGGGGGTTTGGCTACACCTTC.

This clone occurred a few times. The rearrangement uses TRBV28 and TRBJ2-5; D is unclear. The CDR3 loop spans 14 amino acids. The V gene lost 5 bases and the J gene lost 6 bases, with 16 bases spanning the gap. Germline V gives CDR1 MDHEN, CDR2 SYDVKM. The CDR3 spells CASSPILSRKTQYF. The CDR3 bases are TGTGCCAGCAGTCCCATCCTCTCGAGAAAGACCCAGTACTTC.

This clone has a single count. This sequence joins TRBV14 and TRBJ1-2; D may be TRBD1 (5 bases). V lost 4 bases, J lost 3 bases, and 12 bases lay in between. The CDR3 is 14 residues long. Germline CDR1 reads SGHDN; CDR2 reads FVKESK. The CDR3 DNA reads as TGTGCCAGCAGCCTCAACAGGTGGTACTATGGCTACACCTTC. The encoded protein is CASSLNRWYYGYTF.

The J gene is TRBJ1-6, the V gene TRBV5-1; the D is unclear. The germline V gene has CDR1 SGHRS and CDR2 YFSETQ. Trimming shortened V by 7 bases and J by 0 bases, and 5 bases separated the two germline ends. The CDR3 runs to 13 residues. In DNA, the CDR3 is TGCGCCAGCGGCAGCTCCTATAATTCACCCCTCCACTTT. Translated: CASGSSYNSPLHF.

The CDR3 DNA reads as TGTGCCAGCAGCTTTCTAGGCAATGAGCAGTTCTTC. Translating it yields CASSFLGNEQFF. This rearrangement joins TRBV7-8 to TRBJ2-1; D not certain. The CDR3 is 12 residues long. Between the trimmed V and J ends, which lost 3 bases and 6 bases, there was a span of 6 bases. Germline CDR1 is SGHVS and CDR2 is FQNEAQ.

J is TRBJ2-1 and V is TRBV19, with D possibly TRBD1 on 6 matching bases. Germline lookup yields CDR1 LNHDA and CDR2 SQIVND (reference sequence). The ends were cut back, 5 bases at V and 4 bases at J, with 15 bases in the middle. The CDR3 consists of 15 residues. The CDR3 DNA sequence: TGTGCCAGTAGTGAGGGCAGGGGATTGTACAATGAGCAGTTCTTC. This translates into CASSEGRGLYNEQFF.

The CDR3 here is CASSLDGGRGTPFTEAFF. The CDR3 region has the DNA TGTGCCAGCAGCTTAGATGGGGGCAGGGGAACCCCTTTCACTGAAGCTTTCTTT. The chain carries TRBV7-9 and TRBJ1-1; D may be TRBD1 (6 bases). The V end lost 1 base, the J end lost 4 bases, and 22 bases lay between the germline ends. Germline V CDR1 and CDR2: SEHNR, FQNEAQ (reference sequence). The CDR3 is 18 amino acids. Variable domain in full (rest from reference TRBV7-9 and TRBJ1-1): DTGVSQNPRHKITKRGQNVTFRCDPISEHNRLYWYRQTLGQGPEFLTYFQNEAQLEKSRLLSDRFSAERPKGSFSTLEIQRTEQGDSAMYLCASSLDGGRGTPFTEAFFGQGTRLTVV.

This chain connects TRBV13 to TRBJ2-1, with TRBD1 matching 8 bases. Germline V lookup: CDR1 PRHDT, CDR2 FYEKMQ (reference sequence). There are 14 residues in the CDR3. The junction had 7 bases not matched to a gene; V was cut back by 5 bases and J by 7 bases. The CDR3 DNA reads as TGTGCCAGCAGCATGCTGGGACAGGTGAATGAGCAGTTCTTC. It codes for CASSMLGQVNEQFF.

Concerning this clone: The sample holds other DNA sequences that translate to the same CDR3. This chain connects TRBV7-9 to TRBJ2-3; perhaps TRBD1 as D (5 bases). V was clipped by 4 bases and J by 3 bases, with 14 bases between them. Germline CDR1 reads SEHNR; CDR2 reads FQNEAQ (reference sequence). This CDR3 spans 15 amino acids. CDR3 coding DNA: TGTGCCAGCAGCTCCCCGGACACGCAGACAGATACGCAGTATTTT. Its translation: CASSSPDTQTDTQYF.

This CDR3 reads CASSLEQGANSPLHF. The DNA of the CDR3 is TGCGCCAGCAGCCTGGAACAGGGGGCGAATTCACCCCTCCACTTT. This rearrangement joins TRBV4-1 to TRBJ1-6; 9 bases match TRBD1. This CDR3 spans 15 amino acids. V shed 4 bases and J 7 bases; nucleotides not matched to a gene: 5. The germline V gene encodes CDR1 MGHRA and CDR2 YSYEKL.

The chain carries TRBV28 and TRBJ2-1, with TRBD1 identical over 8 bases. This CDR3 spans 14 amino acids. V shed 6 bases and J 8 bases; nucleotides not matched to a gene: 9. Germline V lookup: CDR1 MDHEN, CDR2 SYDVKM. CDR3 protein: CASSPPDRDDEQFF. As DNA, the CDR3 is TGTGCCAGCAGCCCCCCGGACAGGGACGATGAGCAGTTCTTC. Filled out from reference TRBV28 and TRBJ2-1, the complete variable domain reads DVKVTQSSRYLVKRTGEKVFLECVQDMDHENMFWYRQDPGLGLRLIYFSYDVKMKEKGDIPEGYSVSREKKERFSLILESASTNQTSMYLCASSPPDRDDEQFFGPGTRLTVL.

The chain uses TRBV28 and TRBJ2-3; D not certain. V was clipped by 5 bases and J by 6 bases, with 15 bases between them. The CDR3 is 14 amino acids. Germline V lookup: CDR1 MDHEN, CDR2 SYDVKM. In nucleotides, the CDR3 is TGTGCCAGCAGTGGCAGACTTCCACGGGATACGCAGTATTTT. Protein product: CASSGRLPRDTQYF.

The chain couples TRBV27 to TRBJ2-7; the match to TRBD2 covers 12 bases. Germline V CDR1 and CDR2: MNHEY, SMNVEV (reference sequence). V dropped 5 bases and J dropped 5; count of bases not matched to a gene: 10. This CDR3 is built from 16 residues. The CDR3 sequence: CASSPVGLAGSDEQYF. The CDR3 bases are TGTGCCAGCAGTCCTGTTGGACTAGCGGGGAGTGACGAGCAGTACTTC.

The CDR3 DNA is TGTGCCAGCAGCTTAGGCCAGGATGGATCCTACGAGCAGTACTTC. This gives the protein CASSLGQDGSYEQYF. The chain joins TRBV11-3 to TRBJ2-7; D call uncertain. The germline V gene has CDR1 SGHNT and CDR2 YENEEA. The CDR3 has 15 amino acids. The germline V and J ends were trimmed by 1 base and 1 base, with 11 bases remaining between them.

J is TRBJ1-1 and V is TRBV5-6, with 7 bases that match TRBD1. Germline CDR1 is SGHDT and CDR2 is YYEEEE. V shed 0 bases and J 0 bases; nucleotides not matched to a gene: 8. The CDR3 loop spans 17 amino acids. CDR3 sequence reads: CASSLGRGPGMNTEAFF. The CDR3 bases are TGTGCCAGCAGCTTGGGAAGGGGGCCGGGCATGAACACTGAAGCTTTCTTT.

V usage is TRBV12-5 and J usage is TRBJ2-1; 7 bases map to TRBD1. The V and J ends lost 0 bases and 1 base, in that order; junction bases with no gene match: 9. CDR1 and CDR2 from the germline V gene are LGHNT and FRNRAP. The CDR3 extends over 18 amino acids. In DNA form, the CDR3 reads TGTGCTAGTGGTTTGGTACTTGGCCTGGACAGGTCCTACAATGAGCAGTTCTTC. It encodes CASGLVLGLDRSYNEQFF.

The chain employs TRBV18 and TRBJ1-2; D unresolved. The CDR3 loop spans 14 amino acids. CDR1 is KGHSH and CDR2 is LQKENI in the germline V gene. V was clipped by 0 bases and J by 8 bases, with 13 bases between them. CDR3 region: CASSPPFDGKGYTF. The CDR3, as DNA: TGTGCCAGCTCACCACCGTTTGACGGGAAGGGCTACACCTTC.